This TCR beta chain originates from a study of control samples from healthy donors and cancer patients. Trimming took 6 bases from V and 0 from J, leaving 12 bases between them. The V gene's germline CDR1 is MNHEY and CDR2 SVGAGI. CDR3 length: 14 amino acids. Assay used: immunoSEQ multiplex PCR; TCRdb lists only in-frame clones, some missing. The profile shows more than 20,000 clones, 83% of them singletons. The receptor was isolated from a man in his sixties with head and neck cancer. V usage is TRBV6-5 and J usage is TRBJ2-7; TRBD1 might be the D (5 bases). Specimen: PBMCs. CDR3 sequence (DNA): TGTGCCAGCAGATCACAGGAGAGCTCCTACGAGCAGTACTTC. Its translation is CASRSQESSYEQYF.